The 27 T cell receptor beta chains listed next were all sequenced from one sample in a study of blood T cell repertoires in COVID-19 (dated by TCRdb to the early 2020s). To prepare the library, the immunoSEQ multiplex PCR assay was applied. TCRdb mirrors the immuneACCESS table, restricted to in-frame sequences. Some clones are absent from its copies; in checked studies, under half trace to an unresolved V gene, and the reason for the others is unknown. Recorded for this sample are 350,000 or so clones; over 75% of them occurred a single time. 1% of the sample lies in the top ten. The sequenced material came from PBMCs or T cells enriched from blood (not recorded which). Receptors were obtained from a woman in her 30s who had recovered from COVID-19.

J is TRBJ2-5 and V is TRBV30, with D possibly matching TRBD1 (5 bases). Germline V CDR1 and CDR2: GTSNPN, SVGIG (reference sequence). V lost 0 bases, J lost 2 bases, and 19 bases lay in between. The CDR3 is 17 residues long. The CDR3 region is CAWSVLFLGAGQETQYF. Here the CDR3 DNA reads TGTGCCTGGAGTGTACTGTTCTTAGGAGCAGGGCAAGAGACCCAGTACTTC.

The V call is TRBV30, the J call TRBJ1-5, with 7 nucleotides matching TRBD1. Unmatched junction bases numbered 5, after V lost 3 bases and J lost 0 bases. Germline V gene sequence: CDR1 GTSNPN, CDR2 SVGIG (reference sequence). This CDR3 is 15 amino acids long. The CDR3 coding sequence is TGTGCCTGGAGGGGACAGTTACATAGCAATCAGCCCCAGCATTTT. Encoded protein: CAWRGQLHSNQPQHF. The variable domain in full, with the rest retrieved from reference TRBV30 and TRBJ1-5, is SQTIHQWPATLVQPVGSPLSLECTVEGTSNPNLYWYRQAAGRGLQLLFYSVGIGQISSEVPQNLSASRPQDRQFILSSKKLLLSDSGFYLCAWRGQLHSNQPQHFGDGTRLSIL.

The chain couples TRBV4-3 to TRBJ1-1, with 8 bases identical to TRBD1. The J segment lost 5 bases and the V segment lost 5 bases, leaving 10 bases of the junction unmatched. The CDR3 has 15 amino acids. In germline, CDR1 is LGHNA, CDR2 YSLEER. The CDR3 sequence: CASSAQQGGLTEAFF. DNA of the CDR3: TGCGCCAGCAGCGCTCAACAGGGGGGACTAACTGAAGCTTTCTTT.

The chain links TRBV7-2 to TRBJ2-3, with 10 positions matching TRBD2. The CDR3 covers 14 residues. Per germline, CDR1 SGHTA and CDR2 FQGNSA. The J segment lost 7 bases and the V segment lost 6 bases, leaving 7 bases of the junction unmatched. The CDR3 sequence: CASRSGLALNTQYF. DNA of the CDR3: TGTGCCAGCAGGTCGGGACTAGCGTTAAATACGCAGTATTTT.

The chain joins TRBV10-2 to TRBJ2-7, with 8 bases aligning to TRBD1. CDR1 and CDR2 (germline): WSHSY, SAAADI. V shed 7 bases, J shed 4 bases, and the junction held 9 bases outside the gene matches. The CDR3 has 14 amino acids. Written as DNA, the CDR3 is TGCGCCAGCAAGCACAAGGACAGGGCTTACGAGCAGTACTTC. This gives the protein CASKHKDRAYEQYF.

This clone appeared once. J is TRBJ2-7 and V is TRBV13; D is unclear. Trimming took 4 bases from V and 6 from J, leaving 10 bases between them. This CDR3 is built from 12 residues. Germline CDR1 is PRHDT and CDR2 is FYEKMQ (reference sequence). CDR3 nucleotide sequence: TGTGCCAGCAGCTCGATTAGCCCCGAGCAGTACTTC. Amino acid sequence: CASSSISPEQYF. Variable domain in full (rest from reference TRBV13 and TRBJ2-7): AAGVIQSPRHLIKEKRETATLKCYPIPRHDTVYWYQQGPGQDPQFLISFYEKMQSDKGSIPDRFSAQQFSDYHSELNMSSLELGDSALYFCASSSISPEQYFGPGTRLTVT.

This clone came up once. This chain links TRBV19 with TRBJ1-5; D ambiguous. Germline loops: CDR1 LNHDA, CDR2 SQIVND (reference sequence). The CDR3 runs 14 residues. V was cut by 1 base and J by 7 bases, with 11 bases left in between. CDR3 in amino acids: CASSIVGVTQPQHF. CDR3 nucleotides: TGTGCCAGTAGTATAGTCGGGGTAACCCAGCCCCAGCATTTT.

This rearrangement joins TRBV27 to TRBJ1-1; D gene uncertain. The germline V gene encodes CDR1 MNHEY and CDR2 SMNVEV (reference sequence). The V and J ends lost 1 base and 2 bases respectively, with 14 bases between them. The CDR3 has 16 amino acids. The DNA for the CDR3 is TGTGCCAGCAGTTTATTTGGGCTAAGCACAAACACTGAAGCTTTCTTT. Amino acids: CASSLFGLSTNTEAFF.

The chain couples TRBV21-1 to TRBJ2-7; the D segment call TRBD1 is taken from the table without a DNA check. TRBV21-1 is deemed a pseudogene. The CDR3 loop spans 12 amino acids. CDR3 sequence: CASSKAAGRQYF. The CDR3 nucleotides read TGTGCCAGCAGCAAAGCGGCAGGCCGGCAGTACTTC.

The chain joins TRBV18 to TRBJ1-2; weak D call: TRBD1 (6 bases). The CDR3 has 14 amino acids. V was trimmed by 3 bases and J by 8 bases, leaving 16 bases between them. Per the germline V gene, CDR1 is KGHSH and CDR2 is LQKENI. CDR3 loop: CASSPTDRSTGYTF. CDR3 DNA: TGTGCCAGCTCACCCACGGACAGATCGACCGGCTACACCTTC.

This rearrangement joins TRBV19 to TRBJ1-5; D is ambiguous. CDR3 length: 14 amino acids. V was pared by 3 bases and J by 2 bases, with 8 bases between. Germline CDR1 LNHDA, CDR2 SQIVND (reference sequence). The CDR3 coding sequence is TGTGCCAGTAGTATCCGCCGAGGCAATCAGCCCCAGCATTTT. Translating it yields CASSIRRGNQPQHF.

V and J are TRBV4-1 and TRBJ2-7, with D perhaps matching TRBD2 (5 bases). V lost 4 bases and J 1 base, leaving 14 bases between the germline ends. Germline V gives CDR1 MGHRA, CDR2 YSYEKL. The CDR3 consists of 15 residues. Here the CDR3 reads CASSLAGAISYEQYF. CDR3 in DNA: TGCGCCAGCAGCCTGGCGGGCGCGATTTCCTACGAGCAGTACTTC.

The V and J genes are TRBV4-2 and TRBJ2-7, with TRBD1 matching 10 bases. Germline CDR1 reads LGHNA; CDR2 reads YNFKEQ. The CDR3 covers 16 residues. V shed 0 bases and J 4 bases; nucleotides not matched to a gene: 6. In nucleotides, the CDR3 is TGTGCCAGCAGCCAAGAATCCGGGACAGGGGTTTACGAGCAGTACTTC. It specifies CASSQESGTGVYEQYF.

This rearrangement joins TRBV11-2 to TRBJ1-1, with a possible D match to TRBD1 (6 bases). V lost 1 base and J lost 4, with 16 bases in between. Germline V lookup: CDR1 SGHAT, CDR2 FQNNGV. This CDR3 region has 16 residues. This chain's CDR3 is CASSLVGGLVRTEAFF. DNA of the CDR3: TGTGCCAGCAGCTTAGTTGGGGGCTTAGTGCGCACTGAAGCTTTCTTT.

The chain carries TRBV13 and TRBJ1-4, with D possibly TRBD1 on 5 matching bases. The CDR3 has 15 amino acids. Germline loops: CDR1 PRHDT, CDR2 FYEKMQ (reference sequence). V was pared by 6 bases and J by 4 bases, with 15 bases between. The CDR3 loop reads CASRQRGALNEKLFF. In nucleotides, the CDR3 is TGTGCCAGCAGGCAAAGGGGTGCACTTAATGAAAAACTGTTTTTT.

V is TRBV7-9 and J is TRBJ2-3, with 7 bases matching TRBD2. CDR1 is SEHNR, CDR2 FQNEAQ, per germline (reference sequence). The CDR3 is 16 residues long. Trimming cost V 1 base and J 0 bases; bases outside gene matches: 4. CDR3 loop: CASSLEASGSTDTQYF. The CDR3 bases are TGTGCCAGCAGCTTAGAGGCTAGCGGTAGCACAGATACGCAGTATTTT.

In the case of this clone: One junction end does not reproduce the germline sequence, and a read error may be involved. This CDR3 is CASSPSGGLSTDMQYF. Here the CDR3 DNA reads TGTGCCAGCAGCCCTAGCGGCGGCTTGAGCACAGATATGCAGTATTTT. This chain links TRBV5-4 with TRBJ2-3; 7 bases are shared with TRBD2. The germline V gene has CDR1 SGHNT and CDR2 YYREEE (reference sequence). The CDR3 loop spans 16 amino acids.

This chain joins TRBV7-9 and TRBJ1-2; no firm D call. The CDR3 extends over 12 amino acids. Germline CDR1 reads SEHNR; CDR2 reads FQNEAQ (reference sequence). Trimming took 6 bases from V and 4 from J, leaving 9 bases between them. The DNA of the CDR3 is TGTGCCAGCAGGACCGACACCTATGGCTACACCTTC. As protein: CASRTDTYGYTF.

The V call is TRBV29-1, the J call TRBJ1-1; TRBD1 aligns across 11 bases. The CDR3 sequence is 13 residues long. The germline gives CDR1 SQVTM, CDR2 ANQGSEA. With 6 bases clipped from V and 5 bases from J, the junction kept 5 bases outside the gene matches. CDR3 amino acids: CSVDRGPGTEAFF. The CDR3 DNA reads as TGCAGCGTGGACAGGGGGCCGGGGACTGAAGCTTTCTTT.

V gene TRBV19 combines with J gene TRBJ1-5, with a weak D call TRBD1 (5 bases). The germline V and J ends were trimmed by 3 bases and 3 bases, with 9 bases remaining between them. Germline V gene sequence: CDR1 LNHDA, CDR2 SQIVND (reference sequence). This CDR3 is built from 14 residues. The CDR3 is CASSMKTVNQPQHF. The CDR3 coding sequence is TGTGCCAGTAGTATGAAGACAGTCAATCAGCCCCAGCATTTT.

This sequence joins TRBV19 and TRBJ2-1, with TRBD2 as a possible D gene (6 bases). CDR3 length equals 14 residues. The germline V gene encodes CDR1 LNHDA and CDR2 SQIVND (reference sequence). The V and J ends lost 6 bases and 0 bases respectively, with 9 bases between them. The CDR3 loop is CASRVGSSYNEQFF. DNA of the CDR3: TGTGCCAGTAGGGTCGGGAGCTCCTACAATGAGCAGTTCTTC.

This clone was recorded a few times. V gene TRBV2 combines with J gene TRBJ1-4; tentative D call: TRBD1 (6 bases). This CDR3 region has 14 residues. Germline V CDR1 and CDR2: SNHLY, FYNNEI. Trimming removed 1 base at V and 7 bases at J, with 10 bases between. CDR3: CASSEVEGGEKLFF. In DNA, the CDR3 is TGTGCCAGCAGTGAAGTCGAAGGGGGTGAAAAACTGTTTTTT.

The gene calls are TRBV3-1 (or the pseudogene TRBV3-2) and TRBJ1-2; 7 bases are shared with TRBD1. CDR1 is LGHDT and CDR2 is YNNKEL in the germline V gene (reference sequence). V shed 4 bases, J shed 2 bases, and the junction held 4 bases outside the gene matches. The CDR3 runs to 14 residues. CDR3 protein: CASSPGTANYGYTF. CDR3 bases: TGTGCCAGCAGCCCAGGGACAGCAAACTATGGCTACACCTTC.

V usage is TRBV19 and J usage is TRBJ2-5, with 9 bases lining up with TRBD2. CDR1 is LNHDA and CDR2 is SQIVND in the germline V gene (reference sequence). Trimming removed 6 bases from V and 5 bases from J; junction bases left unmatched: 7. The CDR3 is 14 amino acids. In nucleotides, the CDR3 is TGTGCCAGTAGCTCGCGGGGGGGCGAGGAGACCCAGTACTTC. This encodes CASSSRGGEETQYF. The full variable domain, with the rest looked up from reference TRBV19 and TRBJ2-5, is DGGITQSPKYLFRKEGQNVTLSCEQNLNHDAMYWYRQDPGQGLRLIYYSQIVNDFQKGDIAEGYSVSREKKESFPLTVTSAQKNPTAFYLCASSSRGGEETQYFGPGTRLLVL.

The chain uses TRBV6-5 and TRBJ1-2; 10 nucleotides agree with TRBD1. Trimming removed 6 bases from V and 13 bases from J; junction bases left unmatched: 14. The CDR3 length is 14 residues. The germline V gene encodes CDR1 MNHEY and CDR2 SVGAGI. CDR3 DNA: TGTGCCAGCAGGTCGCCGGGACAGGGGATCCGCGTCACCTTC. Translated: CASRSPGQGIRVTF.

In its sample, this clone was seen once. V usage is TRBV6-2 or TRBV6-3 and J usage is TRBJ2-5; 9 bases are a match to TRBD2. This CDR3 has 17 amino acids. With 2 bases clipped from V and 1 base from J, the junction kept 8 bases outside the gene matches. The germline CDR1 and CDR2 sequences are MNHEY and SVGEGT. The CDR3 sequence is CASSYVVSGGPQETQYF. The CDR3 nucleotides read TGTGCCAGCAGTTACGTTGTGAGCGGGGGGCCCCAAGAGACCCAGTACTTC.

CDR3 nucleotides: TGTGCCAGCAGCTTGGACAGGCGAAACACCATATATTTT. Amino acids: CASSLDRRNTIYF. The chain recombines TRBV5-4 with TRBJ1-3; maybe TRBD1 (5 bases). V gave up 0 bases and J gave up 5 bases, with 6 bases separating them. CDR3 length equals 13 residues. Germline values: CDR1 SGHNT, CDR2 YYREEE (reference sequence).